This T cell receptor beta chain was profiled in a study of blood T cell repertoires in COVID-19. Study in general: Italy, Spain and the United States were the sources of the convalescent and acute COVID-19 samples. From T cells, B-cell-depleted T cells, or PBMCs came the material, which was cDNA or gDNA.

Cohorts were assigned according to the clinical history that participants reported. This CDR3 is 15 amino acids long. The V end was cut by 6 bases, the J end by 0 bases, with 12 bases between. Germline V gives CDR1 SNHLY, CDR2 FYNNEI. Original handling: Counts of nucleated cells, estimated from reference gene primer amplification, were obtained. The data were produced by immunoSEQ multiplex PCR, yet TCRdb's version contains in-frame clones alone and is incomplete. V and J calls and clone size are given by that table; D and trimming were obtained from the DNA. This sample has around 310,000 clones, with around 91% found just once.

The chain combines TRBV2 with TRBJ1-5, with D tentatively TRBD1 (6 bases). Sequencing input: PBMCs or T cells enriched from blood (not recorded which). This TCR derives from a woman in her thirties or forties who had recovered from COVID-19. CDR3 loop: CASRRTDLSNQPQHF. The CDR3 DNA reads TGTGCCAGCAGGCGGACAGACCTTAGCAATCAGCCCCAGCATTTT.